The sequence of this T cell receptor (beta chain) was determined in a study of blood T cell repertoires in COVID-19. Study context: The United States, Italy and Spain were the sources of the acute and convalescent COVID-19 samples.

The data were produced by immunoSEQ multiplex PCR, yet TCRdb's version contains in-frame clones alone and is incomplete. This table has 300,000 or so clones, 87% appearing once. The sequence came from a woman in her twenties or thirties who had recovered from COVID-19. The sequenced sample consisted of PBMCs or T cells enriched from blood (not recorded which).

The DNA of the CDR3 is TGCGCCAGCAGCCAAGGGGGGGGCGATGAGCAGTTCTTC. It translates to CASSQGGGDEQFF. This rearrangement joins TRBV4-1 to TRBJ2-1; D is possibly TRBD2 (7 bases). Looked up from germline, CDR1 is MGHRA and CDR2 is YSYEKL. V lost 1 base to trimming and J lost 8 bases, with 9 bases between them. The CDR3 totals 13 residues.